This passage covers 3 T cell receptor beta chains from one sample sequenced in a study of cytomegalovirus exposure and HLA in healthy donors (dated by TCRdb to about 2017). Receptor amplification or capture employed the immunoSEQ multiplex PCR assay. For the multiplex PCR, a mixture combining 60 forward primers for TCR Vbeta segments and 13 reverse primers for TCR Jbeta segments was used. TCRdb mirrors the immuneACCESS table, restricted to in-frame sequences. Some clones are absent from its copies; in checked studies, under half trace to an unresolved V gene, and the reason for the others is unknown. Across this sample there are around 100,000 clones, with 55% to 80% seen only once. Roughly 3.6% of the sample is taken by the ten largest. Sequencing used PBMCs. These receptors were collected from a man between 40 and 49 years old in good health and CMV-seronegative.

V usage is TRBV27 and J usage is TRBJ1-4; the match to TRBD1 covers 7 bases. Germline V gives CDR1 MNHEY, CDR2 SMNVEV (reference sequence). The V gene end was trimmed by 5 bases and the J gene end by 7 bases; junction bases not matched to a gene: 7. The CDR3 covers 14 residues. CDR3 coding DNA: TGTGCCAGCAGTCCGACAGGGAACCGTGAAAAACTGTTTTTT. It encodes CASSPTGNREKLFF.

The chain combines TRBV7-6 with TRBJ2-7, with a weak D call TRBD2 (5 bases). V lost 0 bases to trimming and J lost 2 bases, with 8 bases between them. The CDR3 length is 14 residues. In germline, CDR1 is SGHVS, CDR2 FNYEAQ. CDR3 coding DNA: TGTGCCAGCAGCTTAGCGCACGGGACCTACGAGCAGTACTTC. Translated, it gives CASSLAHGTYEQYF.

As regards this clone: The missing conserved phenylalanine or tryptophan at the end of this CDR3 makes a read error likely. The chain is built from TRBV30 and TRBJ2-3; TRBD2 agrees at 8 bases. The CDR3 runs 12 residues. V shed 7 bases, J shed 4 bases, and the junction held 4 bases outside the gene matches. Germline CDR1 is GTSNPN and CDR2 is SVGIG (reference sequence). The CDR3 DNA follows: TGTGCCTTGCTGACTAGCGCAGATACGCAGTATGTT. It is translated as CALLTSADTQYV.